The subject of this entry is one TCR beta chain. The antigen is not known. The table came from immunoSEQ multiplex PCR; TCRdb's copy has only in-frame clones and leaves some out. The sample carries some 40,000 clones, 82% recorded once. V was trimmed by 5 bases and J by 1 base, leaving 15 bases between them. The CDR3 has 17 residues. Germline CDR1 is LGHDT and CDR2 is YNNKEL (reference sequence). The data are from a study of CD4 T cells in relation to SARS-CoV-2 and coronaviruses. Study as a whole: PBMCs were cultured with antigen for roughly 10 days before TCR beta sequencing.

Study-wide findings and caveats: Compared with monoreactive clones, crossreactive clones showed significantly weaker SARS-CoV-2 expansion.

The sample comprised naive CD4+ T cells from PBMCs, cultured in vitro. Indicated subset: naive CD4+ T cells isolated by negative enrichment. The origin of this receptor is an adult with COVID-19. This chain uses TRBV3-1 (or the pseudogene TRBV3-2) with TRBJ1-6; D perhaps matches TRBD1 (5 bases). The CDR3 nucleotides are TGTGCCAGCAGCAAAGGGTGGGGGGGTTCCTATAATTCACCCCTCCACTTT. It codes for CASSKGWGGSYNSPLHF.